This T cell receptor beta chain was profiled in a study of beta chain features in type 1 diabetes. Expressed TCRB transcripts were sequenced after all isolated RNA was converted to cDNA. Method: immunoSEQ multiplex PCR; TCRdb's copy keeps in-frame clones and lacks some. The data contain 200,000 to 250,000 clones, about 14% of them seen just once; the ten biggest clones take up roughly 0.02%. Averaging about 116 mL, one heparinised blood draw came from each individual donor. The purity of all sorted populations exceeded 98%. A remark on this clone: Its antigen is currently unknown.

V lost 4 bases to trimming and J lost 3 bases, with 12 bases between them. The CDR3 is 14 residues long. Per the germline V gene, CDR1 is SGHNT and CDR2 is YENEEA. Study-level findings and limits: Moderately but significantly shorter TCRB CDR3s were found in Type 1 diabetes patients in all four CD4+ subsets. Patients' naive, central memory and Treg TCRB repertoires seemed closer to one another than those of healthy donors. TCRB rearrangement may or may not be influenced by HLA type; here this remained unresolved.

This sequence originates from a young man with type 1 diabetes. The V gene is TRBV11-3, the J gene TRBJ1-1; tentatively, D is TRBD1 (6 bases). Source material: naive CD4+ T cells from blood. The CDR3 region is CASSSRGRDTEAFF. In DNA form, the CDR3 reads TGTGCCAGCAGCTCGAGGGGGAGGGACACTGAAGCTTTCTTT.